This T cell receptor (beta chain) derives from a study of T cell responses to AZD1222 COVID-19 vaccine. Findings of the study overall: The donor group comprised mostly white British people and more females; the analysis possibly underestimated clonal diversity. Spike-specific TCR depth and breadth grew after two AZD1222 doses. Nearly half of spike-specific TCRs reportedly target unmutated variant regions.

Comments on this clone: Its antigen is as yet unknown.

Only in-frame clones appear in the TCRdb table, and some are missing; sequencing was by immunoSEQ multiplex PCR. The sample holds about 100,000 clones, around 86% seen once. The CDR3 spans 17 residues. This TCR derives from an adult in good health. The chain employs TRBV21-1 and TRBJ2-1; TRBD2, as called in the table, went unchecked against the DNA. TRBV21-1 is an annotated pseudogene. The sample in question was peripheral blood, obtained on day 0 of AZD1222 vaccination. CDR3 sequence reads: CASTPLGGRSGYNEQFF. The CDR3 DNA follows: TGTGCCAGCACCCCGCTGGGGGGGCGGAGCGGTTACAATGAGCAGTTCTTC.